One sample yielded the 31 T cell receptor beta chains listed below, sequenced in a study of monozygotic twins with cystic fibrosis. Only in-frame clones appear in the TCRdb table, and some are missing; sequencing was by immunoSEQ multiplex PCR. The table includes around 25,000 clones, around 93% detected once. The material sequenced was blood. The receptors were gathered from a girl aged 2 to 10 with cystic fibrosis.

J is TRBJ1-2 and V is TRBV5-1; possible D gene TRBD1, 5 bases. Trimming stripped 0 bases from V and 3 bases from J, with 9 bases between. Germline-derived CDR1 and CDR2 are SGHRS and YFSETQ. The CDR3 spans 14 residues. The CDR3 nucleotides are TGCGCCAGCAGCTTGGCCGACAGAGACTATGGCTACACCTTC. It codes for CASSLADRDYGYTF.

This chain uses TRBV18 with TRBJ1-2, with D tentatively TRBD1 (5 bases). Looked up from germline, CDR1 is KGHSH and CDR2 is LQKENI. V shed 2 bases and J shed 3 bases, with 7 bases lying between them. The CDR3 has 13 amino acids. The CDR3 nucleotides read TGTGCCAGCTCACCAGGCAGGGACTATGGCTACACCTTC. It encodes CASSPGRDYGYTF.

This chain connects TRBV5-1 to TRBJ2-2; 12 positions match TRBD2. This CDR3 has 15 residues. Germline V gives CDR1 SGHRS, CDR2 YFSETQ. Unmatched junction bases numbered 0, after V lost 0 bases and J lost 6 bases. This CDR3 is CASSLGTSGAGELFF. CDR3 coding DNA: TGCGCCAGCAGCTTGGGGACTAGCGGGGCCGGGGAGCTGTTTTTT.

This clone came up a few times. The genes are TRBV12-5 and TRBJ2-7; no reliable D call. The germline V and J ends were trimmed by 6 bases and 1 base, with 4 bases remaining between them. CDR3 length: 11 residues. CDR1 and CDR2 (germline): LGHNT, FRNRAP. For the CDR3, the DNA is TGTGCTAGTGGGAGTTCCTACGAGCAGTACTTC. Translating it yields CASGSSYEQYF.

The chain recombines TRBV5-1 with TRBJ1-2, with 7 bases aligning to TRBD1. Germline assignment: CDR1 SGHRS and CDR2 YFSETQ. The trim removed 4 bases at V and 1 base at J, leaving 10 bases unmatched. The CDR3 totals 16 residues. The CDR3 bases are TGCGCCAGCAGCCCACTGACAGGGAGGTTTAACTATGGCTACACCTTC. Its protein is CASSPLTGRFNYGYTF.

The chain is built from TRBV27 and TRBJ2-7; 10 bases map to TRBD2. V dropped 5 bases and J dropped 1; count of bases not matched to a gene: 2. Germline loops: CDR1 MNHEY, CDR2 SMNVEV (reference sequence). The CDR3 runs to 14 residues. CDR3 coding DNA: TGTGCCAGCAGTCTAGCGGGGGAGTCCTACGAGCAGTACTTC. This sequence encodes CASSLAGESYEQYF.

The chain carries TRBV4-3 and TRBJ2-1, with 15 bases lining up with TRBD2. CDR3 length: 19 amino acids. With V trimmed by 0 bases and J by 2 bases, 5 bases remained unmatched. CDR1 LGHNA and CDR2 YSLEER come from the germline V gene. The CDR3 coding sequence is TGCGCCAGCAGCCAAGATCCGGGACTAGCGGGGGGACCCTACAATGAGCAGTTCTTC. This gives the protein CASSQDPGLAGGPYNEQFF.

The chain has TRBV6-1 and TRBJ2-5, with D perhaps assigned TRBD1 or TRBD2 (5 bases each). The CDR3 has 15 residues. V dropped 4 bases and J dropped 0 bases, with 12 bases sitting between them. In germline, CDR1 is MNHNS, CDR2 SASEGT. The CDR3 DNA reads as TGTGCCAGCAGTGCGGGGCAGGGTTACCAAGAGACCCAGTACTTC. Its translation is CASSAGQGYQETQYF.

The chain is built from TRBV2 and TRBJ2-2, with TRBD1 identical over 7 bases. Germline loops: CDR1 SNHLY, CDR2 FYNNEI. The CDR3 extends over 14 amino acids. Germline trimming cut 7 bases from V and 0 bases from J; bases unmatched to any gene: 2. For the CDR3, the DNA is TGTGCCAGCAATCAGGGGGCGAACACCGGGGAGCTGTTTTTT. Translation: CASNQGANTGELFF.

This chain connects TRBV4-3 to TRBJ1-6; weak D call: TRBD1 (6 bases). The germline V and J ends were trimmed by 1 base and 7 bases, with 11 bases remaining between them. This CDR3 is 15 amino acids long. Per germline, CDR1 LGHNA and CDR2 YSLEER. This CDR3 is CASSQVGQGNSPLHF. CDR3 coding DNA: TGCGCCAGCAGCCAAGTTGGTCAGGGGAATTCACCCCTCCACTTT.

This clone was seen a few times. The J gene is TRBJ2-7, the V gene TRBV6-1; D unresolved. Germline V gene data show CDR1 as MNHNS and CDR2 as SASEGT. V was pared by 0 bases and J by 0 bases, with 12 bases between. CDR3 length: 16 residues. This CDR3 reads CASSEADTPRSYEQYF. The CDR3, as DNA: TGTGCCAGCAGTGAAGCTGACACCCCACGCTCCTACGAGCAGTACTTC.

V gene TRBV7-2 combines with J gene TRBJ2-3; D perhaps matches TRBD2 (7 bases). The germline gives CDR1 SGHTA, CDR2 FQGNSA. Trimming took 5 bases from V and 2 from J, leaving 17 bases between them. The CDR3 contains 16 residues. The CDR3 nucleotides read TGTGCCAGCAGCCCAGGGGTGCGGGGGCCCACAGATACGCAGTATTTT. The encoded protein is CASSPGVRGPTDTQYF.

This clone was seen more than once but under ten times. The CDR3 loop reads CASSPNLPAGDTDTQYF. The CDR3, as DNA: TGTGCCAGCTCACCCAATCTTCCAGCGGGGGACACAGATACGCAGTATTTT. This rearrangement joins TRBV18 to TRBJ2-3; 8 bases are shared with TRBD2. There are 17 residues in the CDR3. The germline CDR1 and CDR2 sequences are KGHSH and LQKENI. After removal of 3 bases from V and 2 bases from J, the junction contained 10 bases not matched to a gene.

CDR3 in amino acids: CAWRVDRGGYTF. As DNA, the CDR3 is TGTGCCTGGAGGGTGGACAGGGGTGGCTACACCTTC. The V gene is TRBV30, the J gene TRBJ1-2, with TRBD1 matching over 9 bases. Germline V CDR1 and CDR2: GTSNPN, SVGIG (reference sequence). With V trimmed by 3 bases and J by 7 bases, 3 bases remained unmatched. The CDR3 spans 12 residues. The full variable domain, completed using reference TRBV30 and TRBJ1-2, is SQTIHQWPATLVQPVGSPLSLECTVEGTSNPNLYWYRQAAGRGLQLLFYSVGIGQISSEVPQNLSASRPQDRQFILSSKKLLLSDSGFYLCAWRVDRGGYTFGSGTRLTVV.

The chain recombines TRBV6-5 with TRBJ2-7; 8 nucleotides match TRBD1. The CDR3 covers 15 residues. V lost 0 bases to trimming and J lost 5 bases; unmatched junction nucleotides: 6. Looked up from germline, CDR1 is MNHEY and CDR2 is SVGAGI. CDR3 sequence reads: CASSYSGQASHEQYF. CDR3 nucleotides: TGTGCCAGCAGTTACTCGGGACAGGCGTCCCACGAGCAGTACTTC.

J is TRBJ1-1 and V is TRBV4-1; D might be TRBD1 (5 bases). Germline assignment: CDR1 MGHRA and CDR2 YSYEKL. This CDR3 spans 14 amino acids. The ends were cut back, 4 bases at V and 11 bases at J, with 20 bases in the middle. DNA of the CDR3: TGCGCCAGCAGCCGCGGGGAGGGGTATATGGTGGCTTTCTTT. The encoded protein is CASSRGEGYMVAFF.

The V call is TRBV2, the J call TRBJ1-3, with no clear D. The germline V and J ends were trimmed by 3 bases and 7 bases, with 16 bases remaining between them. This CDR3 contains 15 residues. Germline V lookup: CDR1 SNHLY, CDR2 FYNNEI. CDR3 sequence reads: CASSDPSGNRNTIYF. CDR3 nucleotides: TGTGCCAGCAGTGACCCCTCGGGGAATCGGAACACCATATATTTT.

The sample holds a few counts of this clone. This sequence joins TRBV2 and TRBJ1-4; the D is unclear. V shed 7 bases and J shed 8 bases, with 17 bases lying between them. CDR1 and CDR2 (germline): SNHLY, FYNNEI. The CDR3 is 14 amino acids. CDR3 amino acids: CASNRPESWEKLFF. CDR3 nucleotide sequence: TGTGCCAGCAATAGGCCAGAAAGTTGGGAAAAACTGTTTTTT.

In nucleotides, the CDR3 is TGTGCCAGCATCCGCCCTAACGGGGGGGCCGGGGAGCTGTTTTTT. Translation: CASIRPNGGAGELFF. The V and J genes are TRBV6-6 and TRBJ2-2; 8 bases map to TRBD2. CDR3 size: 15 residues. V shed 7 bases, J shed 6 bases, and the junction held 10 bases outside the gene matches. Germline V CDR1 and CDR2: MNHNY, SVGAGI (reference sequence).

Only one count was recorded for this clone. The chain couples TRBV6-1 to TRBJ1-3, with D maybe TRBD1 (6 bases). Germline loops: CDR1 MNHNS, CDR2 SASEGT. The CDR3 length is 18 residues. V shed 4 bases and J shed 7 bases, with 26 bases lying between them. The CDR3 protein is CASSVCRDTYAFPNTIYF. For the CDR3, the DNA is TGTGCCAGCAGTGTCTGCCGGGACACCTACGCATTCCCGAACACCATATATTTT.

V is TRBV18 and J is TRBJ1-5, with 9 bases aligning to TRBD1. Germline trimming cut 3 bases from V and 6 bases from J; bases unmatched to any gene: 12. Germline V gene sequence: CDR1 KGHSH, CDR2 LQKENI. CDR3 size: 17 residues. The CDR3 region has the DNA TGTGCCAGCTCACCGGGACAGGGTCCGGGGTCCGGTCAGCCCCAGCATTTT. It translates to CASSPGQGPGSGQPQHF.

The sample holds one count of this clone. V and J are TRBV14 and TRBJ2-2, with 7 bases fitting TRBD1. Trimming took 1 base from V and 6 from J; bases not matched to a gene: 8. The germline V gene encodes CDR1 SGHDN and CDR2 FVKESK. The CDR3 is 16 amino acids. CDR3 nucleotides: TGTGCCAGCAGCCAAGGTCACAGGGGATGGTCCGGGGAGCTGTTTTTT. Its protein is CASSQGHRGWSGELFF.

The V gene is TRBV9, the J gene TRBJ1-1; the match to TRBD1 covers 8 bases. V lost 4 bases to trimming and J lost 6 bases; unmatched junction nucleotides: 5. The CDR3 sequence is 13 residues long. Germline values: CDR1 SGDLS, CDR2 YYNGEE. CDR3 bases: TGTGCCAGCAGCCAGGGGGCTCTAGCTGAAGCTTTCTTT. Translated: CASSQGALAEAFF.

This clone was detected once. The gene calls are TRBV29-1 and TRBJ1-1; 11 bases map to TRBD1. V lost 4 bases to trimming and J lost 0 bases; unmatched junction nucleotides: 10. The CDR3 spans 17 residues. Germline V CDR1 and CDR2: SQVTM, ANQGSEA. The CDR3 sequence: CSVAGQGARVLNTEAFF. DNA of the CDR3: TGCAGCGTTGCTGGACAGGGGGCGCGGGTTTTGAACACTGAAGCTTTCTTT.

This clone was detected only once. V and J are TRBV6-1 and TRBJ2-5, with TRBD2 as a possible D gene (5 bases). The germline V gene has CDR1 MNHNS and CDR2 SASEGT. V was clipped by 0 bases and J by 5 bases, with 10 bases between them. This CDR3 has 14 amino acids. The CDR3 region is CASSEASGGETQYF. CDR3 coding DNA: TGTGCCAGCAGTGAAGCTTCGGGCGGGGAGACCCAGTACTTC.

This chain uses TRBV6-5 with TRBJ1-2; D may be TRBD1 (6 bases). The CDR3 has 14 amino acids. Germline loops: CDR1 MNHEY, CDR2 SVGAGI. Trimming took 2 bases from V and 1 from J, leaving 8 bases between them. CDR3 bases: TGTGCCAGCAGTTACGGGACACATAACTATGGCTACACCTTC. This codes for CASSYGTHNYGYTF.

The chain joins TRBV18 to TRBJ1-3, with D possibly being TRBD1 (5 bases). Germline CDR1 is KGHSH and CDR2 is LQKENI. V lost 2 bases to trimming and J lost 0 bases, with 5 bases between them. The CDR3 runs 14 residues. CDR3 sequence: CASSPGGSGNTIYF. The CDR3 DNA follows: TGTGCCAGCTCACCAGGGGGCTCTGGAAACACCATATATTTT.

The chain uses TRBV2 and TRBJ2-3; 9 positions agree with TRBD2. Unmatched junction bases numbered 9, after V lost 7 bases and J lost 1 base. CDR1 is SNHLY and CDR2 is FYNNEI in the germline V gene. The CDR3 covers 16 residues. CDR3: CASIRRGLAGTDTQYF. The CDR3 nucleotides read TGTGCCAGCATTCGACGGGGACTAGCTGGCACAGATACGCAGTATTTT.

The V and J genes are TRBV7-6 and TRBJ2-7; TRBD1 is a possible D gene (7 bases). V was cut by 2 bases and J by 6 bases, with 14 bases left in between. Germline assignment: CDR1 SGHVS and CDR2 FNYEAQ. The CDR3 spans 14 residues. The CDR3 coding sequence is TGTGCCAGCAGCTTAAGGAGGGGGCGGTCCGAGCAGTACTTC. Protein sequence: CASSLRRGRSEQYF.

The CDR3 region is CASSVGQIGVSYEQYF. The CDR3 DNA sequence: TGTGCCAGCAGCGTAGGACAAATTGGCGTCTCGTACGAGCAGTACTTC. The chain links TRBV7-8 to TRBJ2-7, with a weak D call TRBD1 (5 bases). This CDR3 is 16 amino acids long. Trimming cost V 5 bases and J 4 bases, with 21 bases left between them. Per germline, CDR1 SGHVS and CDR2 FQNEAQ.

The chain is built from TRBV29-1 and TRBJ2-7, with a weak D call TRBD2 (5 bases). The CDR3 has 12 amino acids. Germline-derived CDR1 and CDR2 are SQVTM and ANQGSEA. Deletions cut 4 bases from V and 2 bases from J, with 9 bases between. This CDR3 reads CSVGGQTYEQYF. CDR3 in DNA: TGCAGCGTTGGCGGGCAAACCTACGAGCAGTACTTC.